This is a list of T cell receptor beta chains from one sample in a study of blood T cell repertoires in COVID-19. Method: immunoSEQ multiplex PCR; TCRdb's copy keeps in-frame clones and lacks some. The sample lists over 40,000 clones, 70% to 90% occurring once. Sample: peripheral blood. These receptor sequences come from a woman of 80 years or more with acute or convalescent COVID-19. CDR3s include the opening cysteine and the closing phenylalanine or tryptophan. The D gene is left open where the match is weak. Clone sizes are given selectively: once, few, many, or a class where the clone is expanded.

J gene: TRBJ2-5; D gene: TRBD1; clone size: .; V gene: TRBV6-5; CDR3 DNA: TGTGCCAGCAATCTTGGACAGGGTAAAGAGACCCAGTACTTC; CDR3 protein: CASNLGQGKETQYF
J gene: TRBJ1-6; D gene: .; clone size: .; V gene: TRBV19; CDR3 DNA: TGTGCCAGTAGTCCCACGACTGGGTCACCCCTCCACTTT; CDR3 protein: CASSPTTGSPLHF
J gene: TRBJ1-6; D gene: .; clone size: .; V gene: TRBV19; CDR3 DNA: TGTGCCAGCCAAGGGCAGGGCAATTCACCCCTCCACTTT; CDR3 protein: CASQGQGNSPLHF
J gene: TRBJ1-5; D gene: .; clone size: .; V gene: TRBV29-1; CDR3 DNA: TGCAGCGTTGGGGCAATGAATCAGCCCCAGCATTTT; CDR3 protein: CSVGAMNQPQHF
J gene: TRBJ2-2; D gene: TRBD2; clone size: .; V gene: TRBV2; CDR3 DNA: TGTGCCAGCAGTCCCGGGACTAGCGGGGGAATGGGGGAGCTGTTTTTT; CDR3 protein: CASSPGTSGGMGELFF
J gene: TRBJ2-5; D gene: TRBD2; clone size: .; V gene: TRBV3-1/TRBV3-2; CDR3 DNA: TGTGCCAGCAGCGAAAGTGCACTAGCGGGGGGGCGGGGCTGGACCCAGTACTTC; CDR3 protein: CASSESALAGGRGWTQYF
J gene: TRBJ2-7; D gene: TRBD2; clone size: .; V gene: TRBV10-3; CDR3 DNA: TGTGCCATCAGTGAGCCTAGCGGGGTTTACGAGCAGTACTTC; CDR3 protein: CAISEPSGVYEQYF
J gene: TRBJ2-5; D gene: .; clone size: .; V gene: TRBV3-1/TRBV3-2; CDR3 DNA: TGTGCCAGCAGCCAAGGATCCGGGACACCGAACCCAGAGACCCAGTACTTC; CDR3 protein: CASSQGSGTPNPETQYF
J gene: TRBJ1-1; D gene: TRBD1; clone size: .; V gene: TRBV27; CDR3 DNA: TGTGCCAGCAGTGTAGACAGGGGGCGAAACACTGAAGCTTTCTTT; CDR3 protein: CASSVDRGRNTEAFF
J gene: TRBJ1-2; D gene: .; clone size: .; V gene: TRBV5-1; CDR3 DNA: TGCGCCAGCAGACTTTCGGACACTAACTATGGCTACACCTTC; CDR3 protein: CASRLSDTNYGYTF
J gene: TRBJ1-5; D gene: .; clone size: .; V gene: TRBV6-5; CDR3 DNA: TGTGCCAGCAGTCCCCCTGGGGGCAGGCAGCCCCAGCATTTT; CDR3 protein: CASSPPGGRQPQHF
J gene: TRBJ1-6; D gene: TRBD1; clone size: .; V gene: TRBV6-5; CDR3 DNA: TGTGCCAGCATGCTAGGGACAGGGGGGAATTCACCCCTCCACTTT; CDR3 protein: CASMLGTGGNSPLHF
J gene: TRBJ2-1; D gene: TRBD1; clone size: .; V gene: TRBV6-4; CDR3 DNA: TGTGCCATCCCGGGACAGGGGGAAGATGAGCAGTTCTTC; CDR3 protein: CAIPGQGEDEQFF
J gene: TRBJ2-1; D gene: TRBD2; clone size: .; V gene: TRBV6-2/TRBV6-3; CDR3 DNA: TGTGCCAGCAGTTACGGGCTAGCGGGGGGGTCTTACTGGGAGCAGTTCTTC; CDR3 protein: CASSYGLAGGSYWEQFF
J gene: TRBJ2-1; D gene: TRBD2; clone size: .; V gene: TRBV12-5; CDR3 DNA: TGTGCTAGTCGTAGCAGAGGACTAGCGGGGGGGCTTAATGAGCAGTTCTTC; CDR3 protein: CASRSRGLAGGLNEQFF
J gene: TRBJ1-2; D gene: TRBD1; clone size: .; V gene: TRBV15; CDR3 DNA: TGTGCCACCAGCGCCGGGACAGCAAGCTATGGCTACACCTTC; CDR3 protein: CATSAGTASYGYTF
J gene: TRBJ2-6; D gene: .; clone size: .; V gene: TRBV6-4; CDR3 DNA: TGTGCCAGCAGTGATCAGGCAGGGGCCAACGTCCTGACTTTC; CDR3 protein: CASSDQAGANVLTF
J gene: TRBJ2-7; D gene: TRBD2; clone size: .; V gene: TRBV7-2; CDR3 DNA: TGTGCCAGCAGCTTAGTGGCAGGGACTATTTACGAGCAGTACTTC; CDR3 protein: CASSLVAGTIYEQYF
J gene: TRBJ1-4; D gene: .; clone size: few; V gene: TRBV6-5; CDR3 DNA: TGTGCCAGCAATCGTAGGCAGGTTGGAGAAAAACTGTTTTTT; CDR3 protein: CASNRRQVGEKLFF
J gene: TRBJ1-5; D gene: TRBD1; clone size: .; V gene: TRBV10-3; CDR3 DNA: TGTGCCATCAGTTCTGACAGGGGCAATCAGCCCCAGCATTTT; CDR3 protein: CAISSDRGNQPQHF
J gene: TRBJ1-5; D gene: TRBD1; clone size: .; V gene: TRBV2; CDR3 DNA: TGTGCCAGCAGTGTTGGACAGGAGGGGGCCGGCAATCAGCCCCAGCATTTT; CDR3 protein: CASSVGQEGAGNQPQHF
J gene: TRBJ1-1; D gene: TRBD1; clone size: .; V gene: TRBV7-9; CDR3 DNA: TGTGCCAGCAGCCGGGCGGGAGGGGACAGGATCATGAACACTGAAGCTTTCTTT; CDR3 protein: CASSRAGGDRIMNTEAFF
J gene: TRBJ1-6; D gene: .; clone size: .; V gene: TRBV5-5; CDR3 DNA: TGTGCCAGCAGCTTCGCGCAGGGGAATTCACCCCTCCACTTT; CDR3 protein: CASSFAQGNSPLHF
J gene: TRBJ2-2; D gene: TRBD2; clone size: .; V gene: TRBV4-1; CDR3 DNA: TGCGCCAGCAGCCAAGATTGGGGAGGGGATACCGGGGAGCTGTTTTTT; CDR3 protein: CASSQDWGGDTGELFF
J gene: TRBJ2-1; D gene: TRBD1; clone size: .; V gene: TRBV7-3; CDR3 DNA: TGTGCCAGCAGCGCTTCCAGGGGGTTCTACAATGAGCAGTTCTTC; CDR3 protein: CASSASRGFYNEQFF
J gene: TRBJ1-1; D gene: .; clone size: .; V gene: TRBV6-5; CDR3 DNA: TGTGCCAGCAGGGTTCAGGCAAACACTGAAGCTTTCTTT; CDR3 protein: CASRVQANTEAFF
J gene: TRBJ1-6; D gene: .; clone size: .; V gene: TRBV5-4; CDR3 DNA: TGTGCCAGCAGCCCCGGGCGGGGGAGCTATAATTCACCCCTCCACTTT; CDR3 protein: CASSPGRGSYNSPLHF
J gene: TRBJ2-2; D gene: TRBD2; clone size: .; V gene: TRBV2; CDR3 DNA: TGTGCCAGCACCGAGCGGGGGGAAAACACCGGGGAGCTGTTTTTT; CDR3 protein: CASTERGENTGELFF
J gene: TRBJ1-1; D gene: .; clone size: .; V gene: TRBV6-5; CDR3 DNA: TGTGCCAGCCCCGGGGAATACACTGAAGCTTTCTTT; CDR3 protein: CASPGEYTEAFF
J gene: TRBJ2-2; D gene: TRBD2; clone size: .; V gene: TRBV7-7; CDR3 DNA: TGTGCTAGCAGCTTCCGACTAGCGGGGGCCTCGGGCACCGGGGAGCTGTTTTTT; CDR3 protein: CASSFRLAGASGTGELFF
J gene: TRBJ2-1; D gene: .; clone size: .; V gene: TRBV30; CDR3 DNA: TGTGCCTGGTCTAGTTCCGGGAAAAATGAGCAGTTCTTC; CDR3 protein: CAWSSSGKNEQFF
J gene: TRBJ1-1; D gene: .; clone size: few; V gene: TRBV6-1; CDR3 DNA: TGTGCCAGCAGTGAAAGAGGGCTCGGAGGGGCTTTCTTT; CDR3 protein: CASSERGLGGAFF
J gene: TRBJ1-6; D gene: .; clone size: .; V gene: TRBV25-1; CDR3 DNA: TGTGCCAGCCATAGGGACATTAATTCACCCCTCCACTTT; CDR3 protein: CASHRDINSPLHF
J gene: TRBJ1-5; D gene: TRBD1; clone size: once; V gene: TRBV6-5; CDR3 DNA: TGTGCCAGCAGAGGGACAGGGGTTAGCAATCAGCCCCAGCATTTT; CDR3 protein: CASRGTGVSNQPQHF
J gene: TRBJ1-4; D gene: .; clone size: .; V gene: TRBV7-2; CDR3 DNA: TGTGCCAGCAGCCCCCAGCCGGGGACTAATGAAAAACTGTTTTTT; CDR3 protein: CASSPQPGTNEKLFF
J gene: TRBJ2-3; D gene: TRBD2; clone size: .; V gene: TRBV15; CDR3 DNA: TGTGCCACCAGCAGGTTTACCGGGGGGGGCACAGATACGCAGTATTTT; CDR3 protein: CATSRFTGGGTDTQYF
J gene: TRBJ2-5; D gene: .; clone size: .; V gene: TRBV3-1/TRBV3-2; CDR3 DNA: TGTGCCAGCAGATACAAGGAGACCCAGTACTTC; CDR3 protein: CASRYKETQYF
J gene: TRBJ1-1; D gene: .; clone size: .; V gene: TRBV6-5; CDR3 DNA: TGTGCCAGCACACCGCCGGGACAGAACACTGAAGCTTTCTTT; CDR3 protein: CASTPPGQNTEAFF
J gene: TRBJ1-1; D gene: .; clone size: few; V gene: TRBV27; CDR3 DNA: TGTGCCAGCAGTTTAAACAAGAACACTGAAGCTTTCTTT; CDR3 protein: CASSLNKNTEAFF
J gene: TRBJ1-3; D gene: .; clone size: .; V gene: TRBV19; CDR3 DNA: TGTGCCAGTAGTATAGCTACGACTATGAGCTCTGGAAACACCATATATTTT; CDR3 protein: CASSIATTMSSGNTIYF
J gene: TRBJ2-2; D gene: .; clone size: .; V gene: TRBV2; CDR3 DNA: TGTGCCAGCAGGCGCGACACCGGGGAGCTGTTTTTT; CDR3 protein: CASRRDTGELFF
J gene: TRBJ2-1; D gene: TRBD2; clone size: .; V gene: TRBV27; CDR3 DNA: TGTGCCAGCAGTCCCCTAAGCGGGGGTGGCTACAATGAGCAGTTCTTC; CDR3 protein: CASSPLSGGGYNEQFF
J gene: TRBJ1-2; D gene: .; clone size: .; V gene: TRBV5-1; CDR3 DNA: TGCGCCAGCAGCTTGGCGCCCCCGAGCGATGGCTACACCTTC; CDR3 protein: CASSLAPPSDGYTF
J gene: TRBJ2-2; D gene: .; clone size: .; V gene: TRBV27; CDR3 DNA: TGTGCCAGCAGTTCCACAGGGTCGAACACCGGGGAGCTGTTTTTT; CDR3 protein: CASSSTGSNTGELFF
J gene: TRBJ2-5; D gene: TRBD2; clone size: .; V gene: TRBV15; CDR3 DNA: TGTGCCACCAGCAGAGATAAAGCGGGGGGGCGCGAGACCCAGTACTTC; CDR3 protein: CATSRDKAGGRETQYF
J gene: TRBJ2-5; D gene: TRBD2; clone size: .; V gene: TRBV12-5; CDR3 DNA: TGTGCTAGTGGTTTAGGGCGGGGGGCCCATGAGACCCAGTACTTC; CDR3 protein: CASGLGRGAHETQYF
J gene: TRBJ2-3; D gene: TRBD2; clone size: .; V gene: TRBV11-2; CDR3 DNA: TGTGCCAGCAGCTCGGGGGGGGGCCTCGATACGCAGTATTTT; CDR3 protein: CASSSGGGLDTQYF
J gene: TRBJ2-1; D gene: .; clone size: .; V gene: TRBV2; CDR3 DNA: TGTGCCAGCAGGACCCAACTAGCCAATGAGCAGTTCTTC; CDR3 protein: CASRTQLANEQFF
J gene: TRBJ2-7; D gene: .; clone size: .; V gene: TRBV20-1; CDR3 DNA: TGCAGTGCCCCAGGGACCTACGAGCAGTACTTC; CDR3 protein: CSAPGTYEQYF
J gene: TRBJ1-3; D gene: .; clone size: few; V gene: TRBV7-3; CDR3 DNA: TGTGCCAGCAGCCCAAACTCTGGAAACACCATATATTTT; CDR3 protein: CASSPNSGNTIYF
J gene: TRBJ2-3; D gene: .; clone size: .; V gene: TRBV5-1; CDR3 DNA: TGCGCCAGCAGCTTGAGCTCGGGGGCAGATACGCAGTATTTT; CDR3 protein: CASSLSSGADTQYF
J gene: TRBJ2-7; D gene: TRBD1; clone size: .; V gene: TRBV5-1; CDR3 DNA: TGCGCCAGCACCTTAACAGGGGGTTCCTACGAGCAGTACTTC; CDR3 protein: CASTLTGGSYEQYF
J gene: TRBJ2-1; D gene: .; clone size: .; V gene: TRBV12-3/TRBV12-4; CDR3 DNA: TGTGCCAGCAGCCTGAACTCCAAAAGTGAGCAGTTCTTC; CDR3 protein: CASSLNSKSEQFF
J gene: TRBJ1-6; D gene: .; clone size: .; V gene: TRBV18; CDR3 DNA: TGTGCCAGCTCACCATCCGAGAATTCACCCCTCCACTTT; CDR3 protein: CASSPSENSPLHF
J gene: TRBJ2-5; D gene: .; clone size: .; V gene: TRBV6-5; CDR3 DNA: TGTGCCAGCAGTTACACTGTCGGAGGGCAAGAGACCCAGTACTTC; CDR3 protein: CASSYTVGGQETQYF
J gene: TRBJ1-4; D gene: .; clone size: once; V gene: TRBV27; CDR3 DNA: TGTGCCAGCAGTCCCTATGGGGCAAGGCAAGAAAAACTGTTTTTT; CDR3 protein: CASSPYGARQEKLFF
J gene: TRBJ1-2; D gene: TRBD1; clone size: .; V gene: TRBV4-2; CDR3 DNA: TGTGCCAGCAGCCCACAGGGGGCGTATGGCTACACCTTC; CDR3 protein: CASSPQGAYGYTF
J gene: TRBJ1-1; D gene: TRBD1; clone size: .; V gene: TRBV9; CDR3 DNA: TGTGCCAGCAGCGTAGGGGGACAGTCGAACACTGAAGCTTTCTTT; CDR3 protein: CASSVGGQSNTEAFF